This record looks at one T cell receptor (beta chain) sequence and its context. Antigen: not known. The germline gives CDR1 SGHAT, CDR2 FQNNGV. The CDR3 is 14 amino acids. V was pared by 4 bases and J by 7 bases, with 9 bases of the junction left unmatched. The sample is drawn from a study of cytomegalovirus exposure and HLA in healthy donors. Study results and limitations: In all likelihood, a cluster of highly shared sequence variants was a sequencing artifact. Versus the approximately 700-donor mean, an Asian-associated ancestry cluster reportedly showed fewer N-insertions in a later analysis. Later analysis associated a missense DCLRE1C variant with TCR beta V- and J-gene trimming. DRB1 had the most TCR associations and HLA-C the fewest, a later analysis found, with rates varying by HLA locus.

The study ran its PCR with 60 Vbeta and 13 Jbeta primers. TCRdb's table, derived via immunoSEQ multiplex PCR, lists solely in-frame clones and lacks some. The sample has approximately 150,000 clones; roughly 77% are singletons. This chain uses TRBV11-2 with TRBJ1-1; 7 positions agree with TRBD1. This receptor was taken from a young man in good health and CMV-seropositive. Sequencing input: PBMCs. The CDR3 reads CASSWIGQDGEAFF. The CDR3 DNA reads TGTGCCAGCAGCTGGATCGGACAGGATGGTGAAGCTTTCTTT.